A selection of T cell receptor beta chains follows, all from one sample in a study of T-cell reconstitution after alpha-beta-depleted transplantation in children. TCRdb reanalysed the PCR reads using MiXCR and keeps one entry per CDR3 protein. The sample shows some 520,000 distinct CDR3 sequences, 30% to 35% of them seen only once. Sequencing used PBMCs from the stem cell graft donor, obtained from the stem cell graft. Every receptor here comes from a human donor who donated a stem cell graft to a child with aplastic anemia. Both conserved end residues are part of each CDR3. D genes are given only for firm matches. The size field is filled for only some rows; it gives once, few, many or a size class.

once	TRBD1	TRBJ1-1	TRBV5-1	TGCGCCAGCAGAACCGCAAGGGACAGCATGAACACTGAAGCTTTCTTT	CASRTARDSMNTEAFF
-	-	TRBJ1-1	TRBV12-3/TRBV12-4	TGTGCCAGCAGTTTAGAGAAGTACACTGAAGCTTTCTTT	CASSLEKYTEAFF
many	-	TRBJ1-2	TRBV29-1	TGCAGCGTATTAGGGGGGGTCACTCACGGCTACACCTTC	CSVLGGVTHGYTF
-	-	TRBJ2-1	TRBV4-1	TGCGCCAGCAGCCAAGATCTTGGAGGGCAGGAGTTCTTC	CASSQDLGGQEFF
-	-	TRBJ2-3	TRBV20-1	TGCAGTGCGCCGCCCCAGCTGAGCACAGATACGCAGTATTTT	CSAPPQLSTDTQYF
-	TRBD2	TRBJ2-3	TRBV20-1	TGCAGTGCCAAGACTAGCGGGAGATCAGATACGCAGTATTTT	CSAKTSGRSDTQYF
-	TRBD2	TRBJ2-1	TRBV9	TGTGCCAGCAGCGGAGACGCGGGAGTCTCCGCCAATGAGCAGTTCTTC	CASSGDAGVSANEQFF
-	-	TRBJ1-5	TRBV10-2	TGCGCCAGCAGTGAAGGGACCTTTGTTGGCAATCAGCCCCAGCATTTT	CASSEGTFVGNQPQHF
-	TRBD2	TRBJ2-1	TRBV5-1	TGCGCCAGCAGCCCCGTTTCGGGACTAGCGAACAATGAGCAGTTCTTC	CASSPVSGLANNEQFF
-	TRBD1	TRBJ2-1	TRBV5-5	TGTGCCAGCAGCTTTCAGGGGGTCAATGAGCAGTTCTTC	CASSFQGVNEQFF
-	-	TRBJ1-4	TRBV29-1	TGCAGCGTTTTAAAGGGGATAGGGAGGACTAATGAAAAACTGTTTTTT	CSVLKGIGRTNEKLFF
-	TRBD2	TRBJ2-1	TRBV5-1	TGCGCCAGCAGCTCGACTAGCGGGAGATTCAATGAGCAGTTCTTC	CASSSTSGRFNEQFF
few	TRBD2	TRBJ2-2	TRBV12-3/TRBV12-4	TGTGCCAGCAGACATAGCGGGACGGGTCCCGGGGAGCTGTTTTTT	CASRHSGTGPGELFF
few	TRBD2	TRBJ2-1	TRBV12-3/TRBV12-4	TGTGCCAGCAGGTCACTAGCGGGAGGGTTACATGAGCAGTTCTTC	CASRSLAGGLHEQFF
-	-	TRBJ1-1	TRBV12-3/TRBV12-4	TGTGCCAGCAGTTCCTACAGGGCCGGAACTGAAGCTTTCTTT	CASSSYRAGTEAFF
-	TRBD1	TRBJ2-3	TRBV12-3/TRBV12-4	TGTGCCAGCAGTCTTGGGACAGGAGCTAGCACAGATACGCAGTATTTT	CASSLGTGASTDTQYF
-	-	TRBJ2-7	TRBV5-1	TGCGCCAGCAGCTTGGGGACAGCCCTTTCCTACGAGCAGTACTTC	CASSLGTALSYEQYF
-	TRBD1	TRBJ2-6	TRBV6-1	TGTGCCAGCACCAGCCGGGGACAGGGACTGGCTGGGGCCAACGTCCTGACTTTC	CASTSRGQGLAGANVLTF